The sequence of this TCR beta chain was determined in a study of shared clonotypes between healthy human individuals. V was trimmed by 5 bases and J by 7 bases, leaving 11 bases between them. Germline V CDR1 and CDR2: SGHVS, FNYEAQ. This CDR3 comprises 13 residues. Repertoires were generated with immunoSEQ multiplex PCR, while TCRdb's copy carries only in-frame clones and drops some. The table lists roughly 2.4 million clones, 95% of them singletons. V and J are TRBV7-6 and TRBJ2-2; D remains ambiguous. The sequence was obtained from a man aged 18-30 years in good health. The sequenced material came from naive CD4+ T cells sorted from blood. Subset noted: CD45RA+ positively selected. Here the CDR3 reads CASSPLRNGELFF. The CDR3 region has the DNA TGTGCCAGCAGCCCCCTACGAAACGGGGAGCTGTTTTTT.